A single sample is the source of the 32 T cell receptor beta chains below, sequenced in a study of siplizumab effects on memory and regulatory T cells. Profiled with immunoSEQ multiplex PCR; TCRdb holds only in-frame clones, not every one. The sample yields 100,000 or so clones, approximately 91% seen once. The specimen was CD4+ T cells sorted from blood. These receptors were taken from a human donor in good health.

The genes are TRBV25-1 and TRBJ1-2; maybe TRBD1 (6 bases). This CDR3 has 13 amino acids. Trimming took off 10 bases at V and 5 bases at J, with 17 bases between the two ends. Germline V gene lookup returns CDR1 MGHDK and CDR2 SYGVNS. In nucleotides, the CDR3 is TGTGCCACCGCGAAAACAGGGTCTTATGGCTACACCTTC. It yields the protein CATAKTGSYGYTF.

The V gene is TRBV19, the J gene TRBJ2-3; 9 bases line up with TRBD1. Looked up from germline, CDR1 is LNHDA and CDR2 is SQIVND (reference sequence). This CDR3 contains 16 residues. Unmatched junction bases numbered 12, after V lost 7 bases and J lost 4 bases. Written as DNA, the CDR3 is TGTGCCAGTACCACCTTCGGCCGGGACAGGGCAGATACGCAGTATTTT. The encoded protein is CASTTFGRDRADTQYF. Supplemented by reference TRBV19 and TRBJ2-3, the full variable domain reads DGGITQSPKYLFRKEGQNVTLSCEQNLNHDAMYWYRQDPGQGLRLIYYSQIVNDFQKGDIAEGYSVSREKKESFPLTVTSAQKNPTAFYLCASTTFGRDRADTQYFGPGTRLTVL.

The chain joins TRBV19 to TRBJ1-5, with a weak D call TRBD1 (6 bases). Germline V lookup: CDR1 LNHDA, CDR2 SQIVND (reference sequence). V was pared by 9 bases and J by 5 bases, with 20 bases between. CDR3 length: 15 residues. The CDR3 region has the DNA TGTGCCAGCAGCACCGGGACAACTATTTATCAGCCCCAGCATTTT. It codes for CASSTGTTIYQPQHF.

The gene calls are TRBV12-5 and TRBJ2-5; 14 nucleotides match TRBD2. J gave up 6 bases and V 6 bases, and 15 bases lay outside the gene matches. The CDR3 covers 18 residues. CDR1 and CDR2 (germline): LGHNT, FRNRAP. CDR3 loop: CASGGGGAGTSGGQTQYF. In DNA form, the CDR3 reads TGTGCTAGTGGCGGGGGAGGTGCCGGGACTAGCGGGGGTCAGACCCAGTACTTC. The full variable domain, rest sourced from reference TRBV12-5 and TRBJ2-5, is DARVTQTPRHKVTEMGQEVTMRCQPILGHNTVFWYRQTMMQGLELLAYFRNRAPLDDSGMPKDRFSAEMPDATLATLKIQPSEPRDSAVYFCASGGGGAGTSGGQTQYFGPGTRLLVL.

The chain recombines TRBV6-5 with TRBJ1-1; D is possibly TRBD1 (5 bases). The V end was cut by 3 bases, the J end by 0 bases, with 14 bases between. The CDR3 runs to 16 residues. CDR1 and CDR2 (germline): MNHEY, SVGAGI. The CDR3 protein is CASSYSRQPVNTEAFF. In DNA, the CDR3 is TGTGCCAGCAGTTATTCGAGACAGCCCGTGAACACTGAAGCTTTCTTT.

The CDR3 region has the DNA TGTGCCAGCAGCTTCGGACAGGGCTATGGCTACACCTTC. The encoded protein is CASSFGQGYGYTF. V is TRBV7-2 and J is TRBJ1-2; TRBD1 agrees at 8 bases. This CDR3 spans 13 amino acids. V trimming: 3 bases; J trimming: 4 bases; junction bases outside the gene matches: 1. Germline V gene sequence: CDR1 SGHTA, CDR2 FQGNSA.

The chain employs TRBV28 and TRBJ2-7, with D possibly TRBD2 on 7 matching bases. This CDR3 is built from 14 residues. Germline V CDR1 and CDR2: MDHEN, SYDVKM. The V end was cut by 0 bases, the J end by 6 bases, with 12 bases between. CDR3 sequence: CASSLWGGASEQYF. CDR3 sequence (DNA): TGTGCCAGCAGTTTATGGGGGGGGGCCTCCGAGCAGTACTTC.

This rearrangement joins TRBV28 to TRBJ1-6, with 7 bases matching TRBD1. CDR1 MDHEN and CDR2 SYDVKM come from the germline V gene. The CDR3 length is 14 residues. The V segment lost 3 bases and the J segment 6 bases; nucleotides outside the gene matches: 2. This CDR3 is CASSLNRGNSPLHF. In DNA form, the CDR3 reads TGTGCCAGCAGTTTGAACAGGGGTAATTCACCCCTCCACTTT.

The chain couples TRBV5-1 to TRBJ2-1; D could derive from TRBD1 or TRBD2 (6 bases each). Between the trimmed V and J ends, which lost 4 bases and 0 bases, there was a span of 14 bases. Per the germline V gene, CDR1 is SGHRS and CDR2 is YFSETQ. The CDR3 has 16 amino acids. CDR3 DNA: TGCGCCAGCAGCCTATGGGGGGCCAGCTCCTACAATGAGCAGTTCTTC. This sequence encodes CASSLWGASSYNEQFF.

The chain has TRBV30 and TRBJ1-2; D gene unclear. The V and J ends lost 3 bases and 1 base respectively, with 15 bases between them. The CDR3 is made up of 15 amino acids. Germline V CDR1 and CDR2: GTSNPN, SVGIG (reference sequence). CDR3 bases: TGTGCCTGGAGGGAGGATCGGCGGGTTAACTATGGCTACACCTTC. It is translated as CAWREDRRVNYGYTF.

The chain carries TRBV5-6 and TRBJ2-2, with a tentative D call TRBD2 (5 bases). The germline V gene encodes CDR1 SGHDT and CDR2 YYEEEE. The V end lost 7 bases, the J end lost 6 bases, and 10 bases lay between the germline ends. This CDR3 region has 12 residues. CDR3 sequence: CASGGRPGELFF. DNA of the CDR3: TGTGCCAGCGGAGGACGGCCCGGGGAGCTGTTTTTT.

The CDR3 spells CASSPRPAPEDTQYF. In DNA form, the CDR3 reads TGTGCCAGCAGCCCCCGGCCAGCACCCGAAGATACGCAGTATTTT. The chain carries TRBV7-9 and TRBJ2-3; no clear D. V lost 5 bases and J lost 5, with 17 bases in between. CDR1 and CDR2 (germline): SEHNR, FQNEAQ (reference sequence). The CDR3 sequence is 15 residues long.

This chain uses TRBV6-5 with TRBJ2-7, with D possibly TRBD1 on 5 matching bases. The CDR3 length is 11 residues. Trimming shortened V by 5 bases and J by 6 bases, and 8 bases separated the two germline ends. CDR1 and CDR2 (germline): MNHEY, SVGAGI. In nucleotides, the CDR3 is TGTGCCAGCAGTCAGGGCGGCGAGCAGTACTTC. Residues: CASSQGGEQYF.

The CDR3 spells CASRTGKGNQPQHF. For the CDR3, the DNA is TGTGCCAGCAGAACGGGGAAAGGCAATCAGCCCCAGCATTTT. This chain joins TRBV6-5 and TRBJ1-5; D is undetermined. The CDR3 has 14 amino acids. Germline V gives CDR1 MNHEY, CDR2 SVGAGI. V gave up 6 bases and J gave up 2 bases, with 11 bases separating them.

This clone occurred a few times. V is TRBV30 and J is TRBJ1-5; a weak D match, TRBD1 (6 bases). CDR3 length: 16 amino acids. V lost 3 bases and J 2 bases, leaving 17 bases between the germline ends. Germline V gene lookup returns CDR1 GTSNPN and CDR2 SVGIG (reference sequence). CDR3 sequence (DNA): TGTGCCTGGAGGGGGGCAGGAGCAGATGGCAATCAGCCCCAGCATTTT. It translates to CAWRGAGADGNQPQHF.

CDR3 coding DNA: TGTGCCAGCAGTTCTCAGGTCCAAGAGACCCAGTACTTC. Translating it yields CASSSQVQETQYF. V is TRBV28 and J is TRBJ2-5, with unresolved D. Between the trimmed V and J ends, which lost 4 bases and 1 base, there was a span of 7 bases. This CDR3 is 13 amino acids long. The V gene's germline CDR1 is MDHEN and CDR2 SYDVKM.

On this clone: The junction departs from the called germline gene at one end, perhaps through a read error. This chain joins TRBV4-1 and TRBJ2-1; 9 nucleotides agree with TRBD2. CDR3 size: 16 residues. The germline V gene has CDR1 MGHRA and CDR2 YSYEKL. The CDR3 region has the DNA TGCGCCAGCACCCAATTGGGGCTAGCGGGGTACAATGAGCAGTTCTTC. Translation gives CASTQLGLAGYNEQFF.

The V and J genes are TRBV30 and TRBJ2-4, with D possibly being TRBD1 (7 bases). V was shortened by 2 bases and J by 7 bases, with 12 bases between the two germline ends. This CDR3 has 13 residues. CDR1 GTSNPN and CDR2 SVGIG come from the germline V gene (reference sequence). The CDR3 nucleotides read TGTGCCTGGAGTAAGGGGGGACAGAACATTCAGTACTTC. It specifies CAWSKGGQNIQYF.

The chain uses TRBV5-1 and TRBJ1-1; possible D gene TRBD1, 6 bases. V lost 0 bases and J lost 4, with 10 bases in between. The CDR3 is 14 amino acids. CDR1 and CDR2 (germline): SGHRS, YFSETQ. For the CDR3, the DNA is TGCGCCAGCAGCTTGGTGAGGGGGAGCACTGAAGCTTTCTTT. Translated, it gives CASSLVRGSTEAFF.

The rearrangement links TRBV7-2 to TRBJ1-2, with TRBD1 matching 8 bases. CDR1 and CDR2 (germline): SGHTA, FQGNSA. The CDR3 runs to 14 residues. V dropped 1 base and J dropped 7; count of bases not matched to a gene: 5. CDR3 residues: CASSLGTGNSGYTF. The CDR3 DNA is TGTGCCAGCAGCTTAGGGACAGGGAACAGTGGCTACACCTTC.

This clone has a single count. V usage is TRBV13 and J usage is TRBJ2-6; D ambiguous. CDR3 length equals 15 residues. V dropped 5 bases and J dropped 4 bases, with 12 bases sitting between them. Germline lookup yields CDR1 PRHDT and CDR2 FYEKMQ (reference sequence). The CDR3 is CASSTPGSGANVLTF. CDR3 coding DNA: TGTGCCAGCAGCACCCCGGGCTCAGGGGCCAACGTCCTGACTTTC.

The rearrangement uses TRBV27 and TRBJ2-7; 8 nucleotides align to TRBD2. Germline trimming cut 0 bases from V and 0 bases from J; bases unmatched to any gene: 4. The CDR3 has 16 amino acids. Germline V gives CDR1 MNHEY, CDR2 SMNVEV (reference sequence). In nucleotides, the CDR3 is TGTGCCAGCAGTTTATCCGCTAGCGGGTTCTCCTACGAGCAGTACTTC. This sequence encodes CASSLSASGFSYEQYF.

Notes on this clone: The same CDR3 arises from other DNA sequences in this sample as well. The chain uses TRBV7-2 and TRBJ1-1; D is perhaps TRBD1 (5 bases). Trimming removed 3 bases from V and 7 bases from J, with 6 bases in between. Germline values: CDR1 SGHTA, CDR2 FQGNSA. The CDR3 extends over 11 amino acids. Written as DNA, the CDR3 is TGTGCCAGCAGCTTGGGGGTTGAAGCTTTCTTT. Amino acid sequence: CASSLGVEAFF.

CDR3 in amino acids: CASSPLNEQFF. As DNA, the CDR3 is TGTGCCAGCTCCCCCCTCAATGAGCAGTTCTTC. This chain links TRBV18 with TRBJ2-1; D not resolved. The V gene's germline CDR1 is KGHSH and CDR2 LQKENI. Trimming took 6 bases from V and 6 from J, leaving 6 bases between them. The length of the CDR3 is 11 residues.

The gene calls are TRBV19 and TRBJ2-5, with D possibly called TRBD1 or TRBD2 (5 bases each). The CDR3 spans 14 residues. Germline loops: CDR1 LNHDA, CDR2 SQIVND (reference sequence). Trimming pared 9 bases from V and 3 bases from J, leaving 17 bases between. The CDR3 spells CASRNGASKETQYF. The CDR3 DNA reads TGTGCCAGCCGTAACGGGGCATCTAAAGAGACCCAGTACTTC.

J is TRBJ2-2 and V is TRBV6-5; tentatively, D is TRBD1 or TRBD2 (6 bases each). V lost 7 bases, J lost 5 bases, and 11 bases lay in between. The CDR3 is made up of 13 amino acids. CDR1 and CDR2 (germline): MNHEY, SVGAGI. This CDR3 reads CASNIGGTGELFF. The DNA of the CDR3 is TGTGCCAGCAATATAGGGGGGACCGGGGAGCTGTTTTTT.

The chain links TRBV28 to TRBJ1-2; 10 nucleotides align to TRBD1. CDR1 and CDR2 from the germline V gene are MDHEN and SYDVKM. This CDR3 has 13 residues. The J segment lost 5 bases and the V segment lost 7 bases, leaving 4 bases of the junction unmatched. CDR3 in amino acids: CASTRTGGYGYTF. The CDR3, as DNA: TGTGCCAGCACCAGGACAGGGGGATATGGCTACACCTTC.

This clone occurred once. The V call is TRBV10-3, the J call TRBJ1-2, with a weak D call TRBD1 (5 bases). The CDR3 extends over 14 amino acids. CDR1 is ENHRY and CDR2 is SYGVKD in the germline V gene. V was clipped by 4 bases and J by 5 bases, with 14 bases between them. Written as DNA, the CDR3 is TGTGCCATCAGTGTCGAGGGGTCCCGGTATGGCTACACCTTC. This translates into CAISVEGSRYGYTF.

This clone was counted between two and nine times. This chain connects TRBV19 to TRBJ1-6; 9 bases are a match to TRBD1. This CDR3 has 15 residues. Germline V gene sequence: CDR1 LNHDA, CDR2 SQIVND (reference sequence). J lost 10 bases, V lost 2 bases, and 6 bases had no gene match. The CDR3, as DNA: TGTGCCAGTAGTATACCGGGACAGGGAAGCTCACCCCTCCACTTT. Translating it yields CASSIPGQGSSPLHF.

The V and J genes are TRBV19 and TRBJ1-1; tentative D call: TRBD1 (6 bases). V was shortened by 11 bases and J by 0 bases, with 16 bases between the two germline ends. Germline CDR1 reads LNHDA; CDR2 reads SQIVND (reference sequence). The CDR3 sequence is 14 residues long. CDR3 coding DNA: TGTGCCGGACGTCGGACAGCCATGAACACTGAAGCTTTCTTT. Encoded protein: CAGRRTAMNTEAFF.

This clone was detected once. The V call is TRBV10-3, the J call TRBJ1-5; D is uncertain. V lost 0 bases, J lost 0 bases, and 6 bases lay in between. CDR3 size: 15 residues. Looked up from germline, CDR1 is ENHRY and CDR2 is SYGVKD. The DNA of the CDR3 is TGTGCCATCAGTGAGTCACGGATTAGCAATCAGCCCCAGCATTTT. This sequence encodes CAISESRISNQPQHF.

This clone was seen only a few times. The J gene is TRBJ1-2, the V gene TRBV6-1; D is uncertain. Germline assignment: CDR1 MNHNS and CDR2 SASEGT. The CDR3 contains 14 residues. Trimming took off 8 bases at V and 4 bases at J, with 17 bases between the two ends. This CDR3 is CASGDLWTGYGYTF. DNA for the CDR3: TGTGCCAGCGGAGACTTGTGGACTGGCTATGGCTACACCTTC.